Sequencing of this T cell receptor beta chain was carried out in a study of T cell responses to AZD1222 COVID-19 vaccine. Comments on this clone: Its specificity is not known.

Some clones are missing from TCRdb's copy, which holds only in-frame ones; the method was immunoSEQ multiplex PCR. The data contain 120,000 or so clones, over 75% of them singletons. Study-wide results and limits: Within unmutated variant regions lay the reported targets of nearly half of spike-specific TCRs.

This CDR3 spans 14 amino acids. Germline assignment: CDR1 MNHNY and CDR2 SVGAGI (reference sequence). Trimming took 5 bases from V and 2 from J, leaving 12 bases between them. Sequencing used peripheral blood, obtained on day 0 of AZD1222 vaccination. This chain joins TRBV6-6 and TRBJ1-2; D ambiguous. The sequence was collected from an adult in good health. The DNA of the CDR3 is TGTGCCAGCAGTCGAGACGGCTCCAACTATGGCTACACCTTC. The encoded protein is CASSRDGSNYGYTF.